This TCR beta chain was recovered during a study of cytotoxic CD8 clonotypes in ibrutinib-treated CLL. Sequenced by immunoSEQ multiplex PCR; TCRdb stores in-frame clones only, minus some. The sample lists fewer than 200,000 clones, under 85% seen once, with about 5% in the top ten. The sample here was PBMCs, taken after 24 months of ibrutinib treatment. The clonotype was recovered from a human donor with chronic lymphocytic leukemia.

The CDR3: CASSLGLAGGWDTQYF. CDR3 DNA: TGTGCCAGCAGCCTCGGACTAGCGGGGGGCTGGGATACGCAGTATTTT. The chain is built from TRBV2 and TRBJ2-3; 14 nucleotides agree with TRBD2. CDR3 length equals 16 residues. CDR1 is SNHLY, CDR2 FYNNEI, per germline. The junction had 8 bases not matched to a gene; V was cut back by 6 bases and J by 6 bases.